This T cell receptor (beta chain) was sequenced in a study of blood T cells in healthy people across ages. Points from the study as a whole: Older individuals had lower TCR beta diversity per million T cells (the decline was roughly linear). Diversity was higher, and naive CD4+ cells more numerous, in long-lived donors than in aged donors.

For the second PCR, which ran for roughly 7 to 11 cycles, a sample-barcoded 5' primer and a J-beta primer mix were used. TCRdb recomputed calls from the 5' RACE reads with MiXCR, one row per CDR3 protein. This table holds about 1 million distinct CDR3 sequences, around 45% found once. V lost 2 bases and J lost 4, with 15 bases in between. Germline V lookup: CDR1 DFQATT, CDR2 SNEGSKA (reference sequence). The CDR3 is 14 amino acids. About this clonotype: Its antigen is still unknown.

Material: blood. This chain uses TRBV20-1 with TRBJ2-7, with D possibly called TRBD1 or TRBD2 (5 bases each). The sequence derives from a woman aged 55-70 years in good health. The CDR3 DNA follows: TGCAGTGCTAGATCAACGGCCTGGGGGTACGAGCAGTACTTC. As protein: CSARSTAWGYEQYF.